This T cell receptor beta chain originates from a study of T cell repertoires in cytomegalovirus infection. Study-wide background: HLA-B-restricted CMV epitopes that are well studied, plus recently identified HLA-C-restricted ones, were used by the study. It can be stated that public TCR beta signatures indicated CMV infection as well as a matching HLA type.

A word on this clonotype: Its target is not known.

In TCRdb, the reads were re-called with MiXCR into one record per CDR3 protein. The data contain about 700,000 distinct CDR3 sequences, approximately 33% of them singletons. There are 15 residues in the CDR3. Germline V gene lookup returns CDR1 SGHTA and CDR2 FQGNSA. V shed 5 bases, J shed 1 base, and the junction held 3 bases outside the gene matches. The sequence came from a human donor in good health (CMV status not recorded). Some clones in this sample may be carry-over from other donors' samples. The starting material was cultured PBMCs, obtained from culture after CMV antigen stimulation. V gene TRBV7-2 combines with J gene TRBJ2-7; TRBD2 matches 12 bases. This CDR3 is CASSTGLAGSYEQYF. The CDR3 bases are TGTGCCAGCAGCACAGGACTAGCGGGGTCCTACGAGCAGTACTTC. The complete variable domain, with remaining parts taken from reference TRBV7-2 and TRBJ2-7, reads GAGVSQSPSNKVTEKGKDVELRCDPISGHTALYWYRQSLGQGLEFLIYFQGNSAPDKSGLPSDRFSAERTGGSVSTLTIQRTQQEDSAVYLCASSTGLAGSYEQYFGPGTRLTVT.